This TCR beta chain appears in the sequencing data of a study of patients and donors after allogeneic stem cell transplantation (dated by TCRdb to the early 2020s). Remarks on this clonotype: Its antigen remains undetermined. No base-level quality is on record; no much larger clone is a single base apart.

Preparation of the library involved RT-PCR. For sequencing, a NextSeq 550 was employed. In-frame beta chains were kept once TCRdb had trimmed the public reads at Q25 with fastp and called clones with MiXCR. Identical CDR3 protein sequences are pooled into one entry, listed with their most common genes and DNA. The sample data list roughly 880,000 distinct CDR3 sequences, and about 20% of these were observed just once. The ten largest clonotypes hold 5% to 7.5% of the sample. The source of this sequence is a human donor who was either an allogeneic HSCT recipient or a stem cell or donor lymphocyte infusion donor (not recorded which). It is not recorded whose cells these are; they may come from a transplant donor. Sequencing was done on a sample of blood, either unsorted or a sorted T cell fraction (not recorded which).

The CDR3 reads CASSQDGNRRSGELFF. The nucleotides are TGTGCCAGCAGCCAAGACGGGAACAGACGCAGCGGGGAGCTGTTTTTT. The sequence links TRBV3-1 to TRBJ2-2; the best D guess is TRBD2, with 5 bases matching. CDR1 and CDR2 are drawn from the germline V gene (reference sequence): LGHDT, YNNKEL. The CDR3 has 16 amino acids, counting the end cysteine and phenylalanine. The sequence is cut down to CDR3 DNA, 48 bases in frame from base 1. The germline ends are 15 bases apart after V is trimmed by 0 bases and J by 7 bases. With the portions outside the CDR3 filled from the reference TRBV3-1 and TRBJ2-2 genes, the complete variable region becomes DTAVSQTPKYLVTQMGNDKSIKCEQNLGHDTMYWYKQDSKKFLKIMFSYNNKELIINETVPNRFSPKSPDKAHLNLHINSLELGDSAVYFCASSQDGNRRSGELFFGEGSRLTVL.